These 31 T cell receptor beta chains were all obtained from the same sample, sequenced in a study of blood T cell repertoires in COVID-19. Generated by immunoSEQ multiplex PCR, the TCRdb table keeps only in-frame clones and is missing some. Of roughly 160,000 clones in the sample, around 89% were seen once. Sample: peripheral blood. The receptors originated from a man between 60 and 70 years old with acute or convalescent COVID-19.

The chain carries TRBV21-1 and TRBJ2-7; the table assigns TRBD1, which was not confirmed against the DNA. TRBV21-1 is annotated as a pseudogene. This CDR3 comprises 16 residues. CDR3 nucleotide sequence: TGTGCCAGCAGCAAAGGGGGAGAGGGCAGGGGCCACGAGCAGTACGTC. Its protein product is CASSKGGEGRGHEQYV.

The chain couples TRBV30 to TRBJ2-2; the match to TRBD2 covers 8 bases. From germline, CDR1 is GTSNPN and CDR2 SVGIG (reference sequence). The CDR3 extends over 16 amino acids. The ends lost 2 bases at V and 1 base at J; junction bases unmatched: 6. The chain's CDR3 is CAWSLAGRENTGELFF. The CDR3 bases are TGTGCCTGGAGTTTAGCGGGAAGAGAGAACACCGGGGAGCTGTTTTTT.

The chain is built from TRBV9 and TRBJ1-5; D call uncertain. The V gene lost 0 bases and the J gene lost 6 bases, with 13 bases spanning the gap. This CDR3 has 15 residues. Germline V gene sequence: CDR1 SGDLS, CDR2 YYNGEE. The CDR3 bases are TGTGCCAGCAGCGTAGATGGCGGGATGGCTCAGCCCCAGCATTTT. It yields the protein CASSVDGGMAQPQHF.

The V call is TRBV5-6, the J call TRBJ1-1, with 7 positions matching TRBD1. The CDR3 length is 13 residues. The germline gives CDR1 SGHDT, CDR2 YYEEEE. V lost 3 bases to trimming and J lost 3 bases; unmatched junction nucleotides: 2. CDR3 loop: CASSSRGYTEAFF. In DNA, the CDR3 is TGTGCCAGCAGCTCCAGGGGGTACACTGAAGCTTTCTTT.

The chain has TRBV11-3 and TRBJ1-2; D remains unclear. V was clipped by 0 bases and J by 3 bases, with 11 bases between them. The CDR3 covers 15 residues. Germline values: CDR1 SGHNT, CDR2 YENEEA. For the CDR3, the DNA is TGTGCCAGCAGCTTAGATTCAAGCCCTTACTATGGCTACACCTTC. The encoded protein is CASSLDSSPYYGYTF.

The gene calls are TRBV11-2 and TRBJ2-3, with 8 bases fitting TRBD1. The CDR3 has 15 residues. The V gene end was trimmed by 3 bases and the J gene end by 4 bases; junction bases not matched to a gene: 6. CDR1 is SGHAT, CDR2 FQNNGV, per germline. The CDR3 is CASSFGQGSADTQYF. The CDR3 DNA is TGTGCCAGCAGCTTCGGACAGGGATCAGCAGATACGCAGTATTTT.

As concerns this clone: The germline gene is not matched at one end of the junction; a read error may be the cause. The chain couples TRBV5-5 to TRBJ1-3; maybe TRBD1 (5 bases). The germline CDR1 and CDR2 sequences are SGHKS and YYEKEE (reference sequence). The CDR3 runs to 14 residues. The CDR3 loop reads CASSLWDSGNIIYF. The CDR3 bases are TGTGCCAGCAGCTTGTGGGACTCTGGAAACATCATATATTTT. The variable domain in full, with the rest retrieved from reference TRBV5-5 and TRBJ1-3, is DAGVTQSPTHLIKTRGQQVTLRCSPISGHKSVSWYQQVLGQGPQFIFQYYEKEERGRGNFPDRFSARQFPNYSSELNVNALLLGDSALYLCASSLWDSGNIIYFGEGSWLTVV.

CDR3 residues: CASSFGYTGELFF. Here the CDR3 DNA reads TGTGCCAGCAGCTTCGGGTACACCGGGGAGCTGTTTTTT. The chain combines TRBV5-6 with TRBJ2-2, with D unresolved. CDR1 SGHDT and CDR2 YYEEEE come from the germline V gene. V lost 2 bases and J lost 3, with 5 bases in between. This CDR3 has 13 residues.

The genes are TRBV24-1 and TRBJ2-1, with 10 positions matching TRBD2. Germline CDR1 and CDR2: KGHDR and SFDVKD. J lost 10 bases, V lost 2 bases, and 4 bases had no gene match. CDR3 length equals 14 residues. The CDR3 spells CATSDSSGREEQFF. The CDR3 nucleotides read TGTGCCACCAGTGATTCGAGCGGGAGGGAAGAGCAGTTCTTC.

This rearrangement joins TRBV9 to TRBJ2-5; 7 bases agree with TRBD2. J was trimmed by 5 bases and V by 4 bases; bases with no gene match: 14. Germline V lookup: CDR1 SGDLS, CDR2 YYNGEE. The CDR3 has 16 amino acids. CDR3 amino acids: CASSTGLGGSVETQYF. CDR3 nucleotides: TGTGCCAGCAGCACGGGACTGGGCGGGAGTGTTGAGACCCAGTACTTC.

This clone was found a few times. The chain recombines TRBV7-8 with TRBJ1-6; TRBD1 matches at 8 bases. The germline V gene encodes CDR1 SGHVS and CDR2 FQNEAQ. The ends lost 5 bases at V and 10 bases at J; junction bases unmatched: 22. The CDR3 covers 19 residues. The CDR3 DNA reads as TGTGCCAGCAGCCTAAGAGGCGGCCAGGGGGCTTTGGGAAGGTCACCCCTCCACTTT. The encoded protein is CASSLRGGQGALGRSPLHF. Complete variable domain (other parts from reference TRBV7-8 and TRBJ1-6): GAGVSQSPRYKVAKRGQDVALRCDPISGHVSLFWYQQALGQGPEFLTYFQNEAQLDKSGLPSDRFFAERPEGSVSTLKIQRTQQEDSAVYLCASSLRGGQGALGRSPLHFGNGTRLTVT.

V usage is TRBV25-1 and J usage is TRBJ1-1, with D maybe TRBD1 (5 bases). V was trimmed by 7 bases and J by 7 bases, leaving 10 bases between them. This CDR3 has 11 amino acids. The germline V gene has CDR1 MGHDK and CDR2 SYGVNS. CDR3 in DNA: TGTGCCAGCAAGGGACTGTTTGAAGCTTTCTTT. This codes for CASKGLFEAFF.

CDR3 sequence (DNA): TGTGCCAGCAGCTTGAGGGGGTCTGAAAAACTGTTTTTT. Translating gives CASSLRGSEKLFF. The chain combines TRBV7-6 with TRBJ1-4, with D possibly matching TRBD1 (6 bases). From germline, CDR1 is SGHVS and CDR2 FNYEAQ. With 3 bases removed from V and 7 bases from J, the gap between germline ends came to 9 bases. The CDR3 has 13 amino acids.

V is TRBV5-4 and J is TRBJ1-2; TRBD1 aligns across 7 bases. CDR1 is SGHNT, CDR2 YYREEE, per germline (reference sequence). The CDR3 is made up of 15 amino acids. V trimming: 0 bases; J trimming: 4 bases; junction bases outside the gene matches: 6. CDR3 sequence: CASSLAQGLSYGYTF. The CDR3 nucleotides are TGTGCCAGCAGCTTGGCACAGGGGTTATCCTATGGCTACACCTTC.

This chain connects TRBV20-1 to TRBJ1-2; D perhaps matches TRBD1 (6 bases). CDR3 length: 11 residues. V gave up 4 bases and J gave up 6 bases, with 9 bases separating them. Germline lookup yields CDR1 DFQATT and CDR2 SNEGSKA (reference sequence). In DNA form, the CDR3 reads TGCAGTGCTAAGGGGGGGAATGGCTACACCTTC. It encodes CSAKGGNGYTF.

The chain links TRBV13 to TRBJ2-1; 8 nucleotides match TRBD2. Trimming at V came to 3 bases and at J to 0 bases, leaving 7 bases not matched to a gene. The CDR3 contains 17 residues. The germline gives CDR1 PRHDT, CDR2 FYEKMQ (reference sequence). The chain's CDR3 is CASSFWTSLSSYNEQFF. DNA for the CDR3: TGTGCCAGCAGCTTCTGGACTAGCCTTAGCTCCTACAATGAGCAGTTCTTC.

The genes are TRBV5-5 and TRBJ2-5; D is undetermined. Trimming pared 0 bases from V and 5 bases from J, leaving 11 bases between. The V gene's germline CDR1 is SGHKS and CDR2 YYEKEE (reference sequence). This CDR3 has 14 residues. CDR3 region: CASSLELTWETQYF. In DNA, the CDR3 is TGTGCCAGCAGCTTGGAGCTTACGTGGGAGACCCAGTACTTC.

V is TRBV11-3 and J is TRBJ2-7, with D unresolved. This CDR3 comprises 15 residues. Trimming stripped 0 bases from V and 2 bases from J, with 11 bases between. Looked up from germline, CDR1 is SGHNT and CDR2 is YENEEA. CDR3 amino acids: CASSLDPSGPYEQYF. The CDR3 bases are TGTGCCAGCAGCTTAGATCCATCTGGCCCCTACGAGCAGTACTTC.

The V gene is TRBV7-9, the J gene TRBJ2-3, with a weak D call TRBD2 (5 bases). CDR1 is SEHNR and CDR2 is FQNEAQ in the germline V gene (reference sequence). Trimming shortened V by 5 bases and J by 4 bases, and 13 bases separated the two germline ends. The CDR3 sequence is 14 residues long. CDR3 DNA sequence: TGTGCCAGCAGCCAAGGGCTAGCTGCAGATACGCAGTATTTT. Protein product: CASSQGLAADTQYF.

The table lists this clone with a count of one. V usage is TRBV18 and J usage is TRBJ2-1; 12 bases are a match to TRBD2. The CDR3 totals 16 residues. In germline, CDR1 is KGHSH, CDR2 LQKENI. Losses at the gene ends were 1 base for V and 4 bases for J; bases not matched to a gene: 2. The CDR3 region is CASSPRLAGDYNEQFF. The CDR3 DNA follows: TGTGCCAGCTCACCACGACTAGCGGGAGATTACAATGAGCAGTTCTTC.

In DNA, the CDR3 is TGCGCCAGCAGCCCCCACTCCGGGACAAAAAATTCACCCCTCCACTTT. It codes for CASSPHSGTKNSPLHF. The V and J genes are TRBV4-1 and TRBJ1-6; D may be TRBD1 (6 bases). Germline CDR1 MGHRA, CDR2 YSYEKL. The CDR3 spans 16 residues. Deletions cut 4 bases from V and 7 bases from J, with 17 bases between.

CDR3: CASSLWGHTDTQYF. CDR3 DNA: TGTGCCAGCAGCTTATGGGGGCACACAGATACGCAGTATTTT. The chain has TRBV7-3 and TRBJ2-3, with TRBD1 as a possible D gene (6 bases). This CDR3 spans 14 amino acids. In germline, CDR1 is SGHTA, CDR2 FQGTGA. Trimming cost V 2 bases and J 2 bases, with 8 bases left between them.

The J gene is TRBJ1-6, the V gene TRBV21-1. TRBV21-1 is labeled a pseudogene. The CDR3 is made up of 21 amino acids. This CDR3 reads CASRWRGVGLLRGAGNSPLHF. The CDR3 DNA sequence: TGTGCCAGCAGGTGGAGGGGAGTCGGGTTGTTACGGGGGGCCGGGAATTCACCCCTCCACTTT.

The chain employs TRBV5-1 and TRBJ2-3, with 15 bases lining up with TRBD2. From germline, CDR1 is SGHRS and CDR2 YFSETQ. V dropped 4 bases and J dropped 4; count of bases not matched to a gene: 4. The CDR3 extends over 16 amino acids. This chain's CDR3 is CASSKGLAGGADTQYF. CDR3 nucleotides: TGCGCCAGCAGCAAGGGACTAGCGGGAGGAGCAGATACGCAGTATTTT.

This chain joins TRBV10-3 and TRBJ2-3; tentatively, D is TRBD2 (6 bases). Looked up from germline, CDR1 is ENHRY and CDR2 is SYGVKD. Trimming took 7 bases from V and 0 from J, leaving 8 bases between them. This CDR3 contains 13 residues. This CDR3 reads CAIMAGSTDTQYF. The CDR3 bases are TGTGCCATCATGGCGGGGAGCACAGATACGCAGTATTTT.

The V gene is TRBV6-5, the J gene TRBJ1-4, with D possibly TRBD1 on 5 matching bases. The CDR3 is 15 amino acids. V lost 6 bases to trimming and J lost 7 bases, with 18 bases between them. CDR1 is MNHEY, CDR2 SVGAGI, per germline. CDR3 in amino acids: CASRSGSGNGEKLFF. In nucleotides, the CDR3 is TGTGCCAGCAGATCAGGGTCGGGTAATGGTGAAAAACTGTTTTTT.

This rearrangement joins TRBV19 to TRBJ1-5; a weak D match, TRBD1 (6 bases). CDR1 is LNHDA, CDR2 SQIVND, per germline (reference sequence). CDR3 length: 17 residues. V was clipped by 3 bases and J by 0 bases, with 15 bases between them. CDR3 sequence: CASSIAQGSFSNQPQHF. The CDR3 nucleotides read TGTGCCAGTAGTATCGCGCAGGGGAGCTTTAGCAATCAGCCCCAGCATTTT.

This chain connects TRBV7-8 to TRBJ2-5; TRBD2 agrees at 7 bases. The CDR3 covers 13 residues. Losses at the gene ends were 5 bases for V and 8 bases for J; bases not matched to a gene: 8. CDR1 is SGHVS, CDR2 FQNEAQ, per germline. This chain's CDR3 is CASSRGGGKTQYF. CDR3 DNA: TGTGCCAGCAGCCGTGGGGGAGGGAAAACCCAGTACTTC. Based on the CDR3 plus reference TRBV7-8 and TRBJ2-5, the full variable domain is GAGVSQSPRYKVAKRGQDVALRCDPISGHVSLFWYQQALGQGPEFLTYFQNEAQLDKSGLPSDRFFAERPEGSVSTLKIQRTQQEDSAVYLCASSRGGGKTQYFGPGTRLLVL.

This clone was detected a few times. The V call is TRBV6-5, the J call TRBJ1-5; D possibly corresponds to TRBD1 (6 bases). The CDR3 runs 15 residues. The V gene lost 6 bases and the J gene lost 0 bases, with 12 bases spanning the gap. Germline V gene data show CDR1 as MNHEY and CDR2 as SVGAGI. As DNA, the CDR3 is TGTGCCAGCAGGGGAACAGGGTCTAGCAATCAGCCCCAGCATTTT. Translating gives CASRGTGSSNQPQHF.

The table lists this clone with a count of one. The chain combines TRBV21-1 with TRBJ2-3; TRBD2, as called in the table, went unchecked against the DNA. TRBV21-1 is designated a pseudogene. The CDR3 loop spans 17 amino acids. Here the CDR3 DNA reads TGTGCCAGCAGCCCCCGACTAGCGGGAGAAGTCCCAGATACGCAGTATTTT. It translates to CASSPRLAGEVPDTQYF.

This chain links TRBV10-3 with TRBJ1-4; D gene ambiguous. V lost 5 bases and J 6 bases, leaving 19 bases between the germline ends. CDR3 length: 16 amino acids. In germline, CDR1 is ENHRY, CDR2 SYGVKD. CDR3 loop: CAISPDPGSVYEKLFF. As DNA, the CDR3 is TGTGCCATCAGTCCGGACCCGGGATCGGTATATGAAAAACTGTTTTTT.